This T cell receptor (beta chain) was sequenced during a study of PD-L1 blockade in urothelial cancer (dated by TCRdb to between 2016 and 2019). Regarding the complete study: All patients started therapy around 2014 and received atezolizumab 1,200 mg intravenously every 3 weeks. About 85% of the roughly 30 patients were males with bladder-origin urothelial cancer, and about 60% of the roughly 29 reported a prior smoking history. An ECOG performance status of 0 or 1 was recorded for the patients, and 0 to 3 prior chemotherapy regimens had been received by the patients. Blood samples were analyzed at 3 weeks after treatment start (second dose) and at 6 weeks after treatment start. Blood samples yielded a median of around 150,000 T cells and tens of thousands of unique TCRs, with median clonality approximately 0.08. Somatic, immune and clinical correlates of response to PD-L1 blockade with atezolizumab in urothelial cancer were the focus of an exploratory multi-omic analysis. Pretreatment tumor samples, along with matched peripheral blood serially collected before and after atezolizumab treatment, were subjected to TCR sequencing. Durable clinical benefit was defined as progression-free survival longer than 6 months, and TCR features were also tested against progression-free and overall survival. In the same patients, whole exome sequencing and RNA sequencing of pretreatment tumors were performed in addition to TCR sequencing. Nine patients reached durable clinical benefit, while some 20 patients did not. Pretreatment blood TCR-seq was available for about 28 patients, at least one posttreatment blood collection was obtained for approximately 25 patients, and tumor TCR-seq was available for approximately 25 patients.

Cut back by 5 bases and 2 bases, the V and J ends lie 14 bases apart. CDR1 and CDR2 are drawn from the germline V gene: MNHNS, SASEGT. From its cysteine to its phenylalanine, the CDR3 spans 15 amino acids. Only CDR3 DNA is held: 45 bases, read in frame from base 1. Synthetic TCR analog templates were spiked into each PCR to estimate absolute template abundance from read counts. Using the immunoSEQ assay, TCRbeta CDR3 regions were amplified from genomic DNA with bias-controlled V and J gene primers. Rearranged TCRbeta segments were sequenced at approximately 20X coverage. The paper's data handling went like this. Sequencing errors were corrected by clustering, and CDR3s were annotated against IMGT so that V, D and J genes could be assigned. Downstream analyses used only productive TCRbeta rearrangements, leaving out any out-of-frame or stop-codon sequences. To compute clonality, Shannon entropy was normalized by the log of the number of unique productive sequences and then subtracted from one. Clones differing between time points or between blood and tumor were identified by Fisher's exact test with Benjamini-Hochberg correction at adjusted p below 0.01. TCRdb re-hosts the immuneACCESS table, in-frame sequences only. Its copies lack some clones; in the studies checked, an unresolved V gene accounts for under half of them, and the cause for the rest is not known. Clone size and V and J calls were adopted from that table, with D and trimming inferred from the DNA. The sample table shows 90,000 to 120,000 clones, and 91% are seen once. Of the sample, 0.75% to 0.95% falls within the top ten clones.

Study-wide findings and limitations: A pretreatment peripheral blood TCR clonality below the median was linked to improved progression-free and overall survival. Greater expansion of tumor-associated TCR clones in peripheral blood 3 weeks after the start of treatment was observed in patients with durable benefit (n of about 21, p = 0.022). Because the sample size was small (n ≈ 28) and many of the analyses were exploratory, the results are meant to be hypothesis-generating.

The cohort comprised around 30 patients with locally advanced or metastatic urothelial carcinoma treated at Memorial Sloan Kettering on a trial protocol. Peripheral blood mononuclear cells were collected from each patient pretreatment and during treatment, giving between 1 and 8 total time points per patient. The Qiagen DNeasy Blood extraction kit was used to purify genomic DNA from total PBMCs and tumor samples. PBMCs were collected pretreatment and during treatment and were isolated and stored as previously described. This clone was recorded once. Its antigen is unknown. Base qualities are not recorded, but no much larger clone differs from it by a single base.

The clonotype originates from a woman at least 80 years old with urothelial cancer. Sequenced material: PBMCs, taken around atezolizumab (anti-PD-L1) treatment. The chain joins TRBV6-1 to TRBJ2-3, with TRBD2 as a weak D call on 6 bases. The CDR3 reads as follows: CASSSRGKNTDTQYF. The nucleotides are TGTGCCAGCAGTTCGCGCGGGAAAAACACAGATACGCAGTATTTT.